What follows are 18 T cell receptor beta chains derived from one specimen sequenced in a study of blood T cell repertoires in COVID-19. Generated by immunoSEQ multiplex PCR, the TCRdb table keeps only in-frame clones and is missing some. The sample holds fewer than 350,000 clones, 85% seen once. Sequenced input: PBMCs or T cells enriched from blood (not recorded which). The receptors come from a woman in her 30s who had been exposed to COVID-19.

The gene calls are TRBV4-3 and TRBJ2-7; TRBD1 matches at 9 bases. Germline lookup yields CDR1 LGHNA and CDR2 YSLEER. The trim removed 6 bases at V and 1 base at J, leaving 4 bases unmatched. This CDR3 has 14 residues. The CDR3: CASSTGTGSYEQYF. In DNA, the CDR3 is TGCGCCAGCAGTACCGGGACAGGGTCCTACGAGCAGTACTTC.

A note on this clone: This specimen includes other DNA sequences encoding the same CDR3. The V gene is TRBV19, the J gene TRBJ1-6; the D gene is possibly TRBD1 (6 bases). Germline loops: CDR1 LNHDA, CDR2 SQIVND (reference sequence). Trimming took 3 bases from V and 7 from J, leaving 13 bases between them. The CDR3 contains 15 residues. CDR3 nucleotides: TGTGCCAGTAGTATCGGAGGACAGTCGAATTCACCCCTCCACTTT. Translation: CASSIGGQSNSPLHF.

The chain employs TRBV28 and TRBJ1-6, with D unresolved. The V and J ends lost 7 bases and 5 bases respectively, with 18 bases between them. This CDR3 comprises 16 residues. Germline CDR1 is MDHEN and CDR2 is SYDVKM. CDR3 bases: TGTGCCAGCACCGGAGGGTGGAACACGAATAATTCACCCCTCCACTTT. As protein: CASTGGWNTNNSPLHF.

This clone has just a few counts. The chain couples TRBV6-2 or TRBV6-3 to TRBJ1-5, with D maybe TRBD1 (5 bases). The germline gives CDR1 MNHEY, CDR2 SVGEGT. V lost 2 bases to trimming and J lost 7 bases, with 12 bases between them. The CDR3 contains 14 residues. CDR3 protein: CASSYKGFKQPQHF. The CDR3, as DNA: TGTGCCAGCAGTTACAAGGGGTTCAAACAGCCCCAGCATTTT.

V usage is TRBV7-2 and J usage is TRBJ2-7; TRBD2 matches at 12 bases. Germline-derived CDR1 and CDR2 are SGHTA and FQGNSA. Germline trimming cut 7 bases from V and 4 bases from J; bases unmatched to any gene: 5. The CDR3 runs 14 residues. The CDR3 DNA is TGTGCCAGCATGCTAGCGGGGGGGCCTTACGAGCAGTACTTC. Protein: CASMLAGGPYEQYF.

The J gene is TRBJ1-5, the V gene TRBV9; a possible D gene is TRBD1 (5 bases). Germline V CDR1 and CDR2: SGDLS, YYNGEE. V was pared by 8 bases and J by 5 bases, with 14 bases between. The CDR3 has 13 residues. CDR3 sequence: CARQVRADQPQHF. CDR3 DNA: TGTGCCAGACAGGTTCGTGCGGATCAGCCCCAGCATTTT.

The rearrangement links TRBV5-1 to TRBJ2-1; the match to TRBD2 covers 10 bases. CDR1 is SGHRS and CDR2 is YFSETQ in the germline V gene. CDR3 length equals 18 residues. V was pared by 0 bases and J by 7 bases, with 13 bases of the junction left unmatched. CDR3 sequence reads: CASSLVSLVAGGRNEQFF. Here the CDR3 DNA reads TGCGCCAGCAGCTTGGTTAGTTTGGTAGCGGGAGGTCGGAATGAGCAGTTCTTC.

Only one count was recorded for this clone. Other nucleotide sequences in the sample specify the same CDR3. The chain uses TRBV27 and TRBJ1-5; tentative D call: TRBD1 (6 bases). Per germline, CDR1 MNHEY and CDR2 SMNVEV (reference sequence). The CDR3 contains 14 residues. V lost 5 bases, J lost 4 bases, and 12 bases lay in between. This CDR3 is CASSLQGPNQPQHF. The CDR3 bases are TGTGCCAGCAGTCTACAGGGACCAAATCAGCCCCAGCATTTT.

The chain couples TRBV27 to TRBJ1-2; D remains unclear. V lost 3 bases and J lost 0, with 5 bases in between. This CDR3 contains 13 residues. Germline CDR1 MNHEY, CDR2 SMNVEV (reference sequence). The CDR3 sequence: CASSLGANYGYTF. Written as DNA, the CDR3 is TGTGCCAGCAGTTTGGGAGCTAACTATGGCTACACCTTC.

V is TRBV27 and J is TRBJ1-1; TRBD1 is a possible D gene (5 bases). This CDR3 is built from 13 residues. Germline CDR1 is MNHEY and CDR2 is SMNVEV (reference sequence). V lost 6 bases and J 4 bases, leaving 12 bases between the germline ends. The CDR3 DNA reads TGTGCCAGCAGGCGGCAGGGTAGCACTGAAGCTTTCTTT. It translates to CASRRQGSTEAFF.

The chain employs TRBV14 and TRBJ2-5, with D maybe TRBD2 (5 bases). The CDR3 covers 14 residues. The germline gives CDR1 SGHDN, CDR2 FVKESK. The germline V and J ends were trimmed by 4 bases and 6 bases, with 15 bases remaining between them. The CDR3 here is CASSPLREQQTQYF. CDR3 DNA sequence: TGTGCCAGCAGCCCCTTACGGGAACAGCAGACCCAGTACTTC. Filled out from reference TRBV14 and TRBJ2-5, the complete variable domain reads EAGVTQFPSHSVIEKGQTVTLRCDPISGHDNLYWYRRVMGKEIKFLLHFVKESKQDESGMPNNRFLAERTGGTYSTLKVQPAELEDSGVYFCASSPLREQQTQYFGPGTRLLVL.

This CDR3 is CASSLVAVNTGELFF. Here the CDR3 DNA reads TGTGCCAGCAGCTTAGTAGCGGTAAACACCGGGGAGCTGTTTTTT. J is TRBJ2-2 and V is TRBV7-2; a possible D gene is TRBD2 (6 bases). The CDR3 contains 15 residues. V was trimmed by 1 base and J by 2 bases, leaving 8 bases between them. Germline V CDR1 and CDR2: SGHTA, FQGNSA.

The chain couples TRBV7-2 to TRBJ2-5; a weak D match, TRBD2 (7 bases). The V end was cut by 1 base, the J end by 5 bases, with 17 bases between. The V gene's germline CDR1 is SGHTA and CDR2 FQGNSA. The CDR3 loop spans 16 amino acids. CDR3 protein: CASSLGDRGAWETQYF. CDR3 coding DNA: TGTGCCAGCAGCTTAGGGGACCGGGGGGCGTGGGAGACCCAGTACTTC. The variable domain in full, completed from reference TRBV7-2 and TRBJ2-5, reads GAGVSQSPSNKVTEKGKDVELRCDPISGHTALYWYRQSLGQGLEFLIYFQGNSAPDKSGLPSDRFSAERTGGSVSTLTIQRTQQEDSAVYLCASSLGDRGAWETQYFGPGTRLLVL.

Regarding this clone: A junction end diverges from the germline sequence, so it may reflect a read error. This chain joins TRBV7-7 and TRBJ2-2; 7 bases are shared with TRBD1. The CDR3 is made up of 16 amino acids. The germline CDR1 and CDR2 sequences are SSHAT and FNYEAQ (reference sequence). The CDR3 DNA is TGTGCTAGCAGCCCGACGGGACAGATTAACACCGGGGAGCTGTTTTTT. Amino acid sequence: CASSPTGQINTGELFF.

The chain couples TRBV5-4 to TRBJ2-2; D may be TRBD2 (6 bases). V was clipped by 4 bases and J by 5 bases, with 15 bases between them. The CDR3 extends over 15 amino acids. Germline V gene sequence: CDR1 SGHNT, CDR2 YYREEE (reference sequence). The DNA for the CDR3 is TGTGCCAGCAGCCCGGGAGAAAGGCTGACCGGGGAGCTGTTTTTT. This encodes CASSPGERLTGELFF.

The rearrangement joins TRBV7-9 to TRBJ1-4; perhaps TRBD1 as D (6 bases). CDR1 is SEHNR, CDR2 FQNEAQ, per germline (reference sequence). The CDR3 spans 14 residues. The V end lost 6 bases, the J end lost 7 bases, and 15 bases lay between the germline ends. The DNA of the CDR3 is TGTGCCAGCAGACAAACAGGGAATGGTGAAAAACTGTTTTTT. Amino acids: CASRQTGNGEKLFF.

V usage is TRBV18 and J usage is TRBJ2-2; 7 positions match TRBD1. CDR3 length: 16 amino acids. Germline values: CDR1 KGHSH, CDR2 LQKENI. V lost 5 bases, J lost 0 bases, and 6 bases stayed unmatched. This CDR3 is CASSSATGTNTGELFF. DNA for the CDR3: TGTGCCAGCTCATCAGCGACAGGGACGAACACCGGGGAGCTGTTTTTT.

J is TRBJ2-7 and V is TRBV28; D remains unclear. The V gene lost 9 bases and the J gene lost 4 bases, with 10 bases spanning the gap. The CDR3 totals 11 residues. CDR1 and CDR2 (germline): MDHEN, SYDVKM. CDR3: CASTMNYEQYF. The CDR3 DNA follows: TGTGCCAGTACAATGAATTACGAGCAGTACTTC.